These 20 T cell receptor beta chains came from one sample sequenced in a study of T cell responses to AZD1222 COVID-19 vaccine. Clones were read by immunoSEQ multiplex PCR, and TCRdb kept only the in-frame ones, dropping some. The repertoire holds roughly 80,000 clones, with roughly 88% as singletons. The sequencing here drew on peripheral blood, taken 28 days after the second AZD1222 dose. These receptors all come from an adult who received the AZD1222 COVID-19 vaccine.

This chain joins TRBV27 and TRBJ1-1; D is unclear. The CDR3 is 13 residues long. The germline CDR1 and CDR2 sequences are MNHEY and SMNVEV (reference sequence). Trimming shortened V by 5 bases and J by 1 base, and 8 bases separated the two germline ends. The CDR3 sequence: CASSQWRNTEAFF. In nucleotides, the CDR3 is TGTGCCAGCAGTCAGTGGCGGAACACTGAAGCTTTCTTT.

This chain's CDR3 is CATSDTSRREAFF. The CDR3 DNA reads TGTGCCACCAGTGATACGAGCAGGCGGGAAGCTTTCTTT. V is TRBV24-1 and J is TRBJ1-1; no clear D gene. This CDR3 spans 13 amino acids. Trimming shortened V by 3 bases and J by 8 bases, and 12 bases separated the two germline ends. Germline values: CDR1 KGHDR, CDR2 SFDVKD.

The chain carries TRBV4-2 and TRBJ2-3; 9 bases align to TRBD2. After removal of 1 base from V and 5 bases from J, the junction contained 7 bases not matched to a gene. Germline values: CDR1 LGHNA, CDR2 YNFKEQ. There are 16 residues in the CDR3. The CDR3 protein is CASSQVAGGHRDTQYF. Written as DNA, the CDR3 is TGTGCCAGCAGCCAAGTTGCGGGGGGGCATCGAGATACGCAGTATTTT.

This clone was picked up a small number of times. This chain links TRBV2 with TRBJ1-3, with TRBD1 matching over 7 bases. V lost 5 bases to trimming and J lost 4 bases; unmatched junction nucleotides: 5. This CDR3 contains 14 residues. The germline gives CDR1 SNHLY, CDR2 FYNNEI. In nucleotides, the CDR3 is TGTGCCAGCAGTCTACAGGGGAGGGGAAACACCATATATTTT. Protein product: CASSLQGRGNTIYF.

The chain combines TRBV6-2 or TRBV6-3 with TRBJ2-1, with 7 positions matching TRBD2. Trimming cost V 6 bases and J 1 base; bases outside gene matches: 9. This CDR3 is 16 amino acids long. The germline V gene encodes CDR1 MNHEY and CDR2 SVGEGT. The CDR3 loop reads CASSPLAAGSYNEQFF. In nucleotides, the CDR3 is TGTGCCAGCAGCCCTCTAGCGGCGGGGTCCTACAATGAGCAGTTCTTC.

This chain links TRBV28 with TRBJ2-5, with D unresolved. Trimming pared 1 base from V and 7 bases from J, leaving 7 bases between. The CDR3 runs to 12 residues. CDR1 is MDHEN, CDR2 SYDVKM, per germline. CDR3 DNA: TGTGCCAGCAGTTTATCGACGGGGACCCAGTACTTC. Amino acid sequence: CASSLSTGTQYF.

The chain carries TRBV6-2 or TRBV6-3 and TRBJ1-2; TRBD1 matches 8 bases. Germline lookup yields CDR1 MNHEY and CDR2 SVGEGT. This CDR3 is built from 13 residues. After removal of 6 bases from V and 2 bases from J, the junction contained 2 bases not matched to a gene. The CDR3 loop is CASSRQGNYGYTF. The CDR3 nucleotides are TGTGCCAGCAGCCGACAGGGGAACTATGGCTACACCTTC.

The chain carries TRBV6-6 and TRBJ2-4; a weak D match, TRBD2 (5 bases). Trimming pared 0 bases from V and 0 bases from J, leaving 6 bases between. This CDR3 region has 15 residues. Germline V lookup: CDR1 MNHNY, CDR2 SVGAGI (reference sequence). The CDR3 spells CASSYSGIAKNIQYF. The CDR3 nucleotides read TGTGCCAGCAGTTACTCCGGGATAGCCAAAAACATTCAGTACTTC.

The V gene is TRBV19, the J gene TRBJ2-7; 7 bases fit TRBD1. Germline CDR1 is LNHDA and CDR2 is SQIVND (reference sequence). The CDR3 consists of 14 residues. Unmatched junction bases numbered 8, after V lost 7 bases and J lost 2 bases. CDR3 nucleotides: TGTGCCAGTAAAGAATTCGGGACAGCCTACGAGCAGTACTTC. Amino acids: CASKEFGTAYEQYF.

The rearrangement links TRBV10-3 to TRBJ1-1; 9 positions agree with TRBD1. The CDR3 has 15 residues. V was clipped by 6 bases and J by 5 bases; unmatched bases: 10. Germline V lookup: CDR1 ENHRY, CDR2 SYGVKD. The CDR3 nucleotides are TGTGCCATCAGCCCCCGCGGACAGGGGAAAACTGAAGCTTTCTTT. Translation: CAISPRGQGKTEAFF.

This chain connects TRBV30 to TRBJ1-6; the D gene is possibly TRBD1 (6 bases). The CDR3 is 12 amino acids. From germline, CDR1 is GTSNPN and CDR2 SVGIG (reference sequence). The V end was cut by 3 bases, the J end by 10 bases, with 10 bases between. The CDR3 DNA reads TGTGCCTGGAGATGGGACAACTCACCCCTCCACTTT. It encodes CAWRWDNSPLHF.

The chain joins TRBV12-5 to TRBJ1-1, with D unclear. Trimming shortened V by 5 bases and J by 5 bases, and 9 bases separated the two germline ends. Germline-derived CDR1 and CDR2 are LGHNT and FRNRAP. The CDR3 is 12 residues long. The CDR3 loop is CASGLDGTEAFF. The DNA for the CDR3 is TGTGCTAGTGGTCTTGACGGGACTGAAGCTTTCTTT.

The CDR3 sequence: CASGPGAGAPGELFF. The CDR3 nucleotides read TGTGCTAGTGGCCCCGGGGCGGGGGCACCCGGGGAGCTGTTTTTT. The rearrangement links TRBV12-5 to TRBJ2-2; possible D gene TRBD2, 7 bases. This CDR3 region has 15 residues. V dropped 6 bases and J dropped 6 bases, with 17 bases sitting between them. Germline V gene lookup returns CDR1 LGHNT and CDR2 FRNRAP.

The chain employs TRBV9 and TRBJ2-1; 9 bases align to TRBD1. The V and J ends lost 0 bases and 0 bases, in that order; junction bases with no gene match: 7. CDR1 and CDR2 from the germline V gene are SGDLS and YYNGEE. The CDR3 is made up of 18 amino acids. For the CDR3, the DNA is TGTGCCAGCAGCGTAGCTTGGGGACAGGGTAGCTCCTACAATGAGCAGTTCTTC. Translating gives CASSVAWGQGSSYNEQFF. The full variable domain, with the rest looked up from reference TRBV9 and TRBJ2-1, is DSGVTQTPKHLITATGQRVTLRCSPRSGDLSVYWYQQSLDQGLQFLIQYYNGEERAKGNILERFSAQQFPDLHSELNLSSLELGDSALYFCASSVAWGQGSSYNEQFFGPGTRLTVL.

The rearrangement joins TRBV5-6 to TRBJ1-1, with D unresolved. The CDR3 totals 14 residues. Trimming cost V 4 bases and J 1 base, with 11 bases left between them. Germline V lookup: CDR1 SGHDT, CDR2 YYEEEE. The CDR3 coding sequence is TGTGCCAGCAGCCCCCTCAGAACGAACACTGAAGCTTTCTTT. It is translated as CASSPLRTNTEAFF.

The V gene is TRBV7-9, the J gene TRBJ1-3, with D unclear. Germline V gene lookup returns CDR1 SEHNR and CDR2 FQNEAQ (reference sequence). V was shortened by 3 bases and J by 1 base, with 10 bases between the two germline ends. The CDR3 has 15 amino acids. The CDR3 sequence: CASSFHRGSGNTIYF. Written as DNA, the CDR3 is TGTGCCAGCAGCTTCCATCGAGGGTCTGGAAACACCATATATTTT.

This clone was seen more than once but under ten times. The chain has TRBV27 and TRBJ1-5, with D unclear. Per germline, CDR1 MNHEY and CDR2 SMNVEV (reference sequence). The CDR3 sequence is 15 residues long. With 3 bases removed from V and 3 bases from J, the gap between germline ends came to 12 bases. The CDR3 reads CASSLSTPNNQPQHF. In DNA, the CDR3 is TGTGCCAGCAGTTTGTCGACACCTAACAATCAGCCCCAGCATTTT.

The rearrangement links TRBV28 to TRBJ1-5; D may be TRBD1 (5 bases). Germline V gene lookup returns CDR1 MDHEN and CDR2 SYDVKM. The germline V and J ends were trimmed by 6 bases and 7 bases, with 16 bases remaining between them. This CDR3 has 14 amino acids. The CDR3 loop reads CASSPDSFSQPQHF. CDR3 nucleotide sequence: TGTGCCAGCAGCCCTGACAGTTTTAGCCAGCCCCAGCATTTT.

The chain is built from TRBV6-5 and TRBJ1-4; perhaps TRBD1 as D (5 bases). The V end was cut by 5 bases, the J end by 12 bases, with 16 bases between. The CDR3 length is 13 residues. Germline lookup yields CDR1 MNHEY and CDR2 SVGAGI. DNA for the CDR3: TGTGCCAGCAGTCCACGGGACTCCTTGGAACTGTTTTTT. The encoded protein is CASSPRDSLELFF.

The rearrangement joins TRBV19 to TRBJ2-2; D possibly matches TRBD1 or TRBD2 (5 bases each). Trimming took off 2 bases at V and 8 bases at J, with 15 bases between the two ends. Germline-derived CDR1 and CDR2 are LNHDA and SQIVND (reference sequence). CDR3 size: 15 residues. CDR3 region: CASSISERGKGELFF. CDR3 in DNA: TGTGCCAGTAGTATATCAGAGAGGGGAAAAGGGGAGCTGTTTTTT.